The sequence of this T cell receptor beta chain was determined in a study of blood T cell repertoires in COVID-19. Repertoires were generated with immunoSEQ multiplex PCR, while TCRdb's copy carries only in-frame clones and drops some. This table holds about 200,000 clones, more than 70% found once. The CDR3 contains 13 residues. V was pared by 6 bases and J by 15 bases, with 9 bases of the junction left unmatched. The clonotype was recovered from a human donor in a cohort sampled during active COVID-19. The specimen was peripheral blood. The chain links TRBV23-1 to TRBJ1-6, with 9 positions matching TRBD1. TRBV23-1 carries the ORF label, with uncertain function. The chain's CDR3 is CASRTPGQGDLHF. In DNA form, the CDR3 reads TGCGCCAGCAGAACACCGGGACAGGGTGACCTCCACTTT.